This T cell receptor beta chain stems from a study of blood T cell repertoires in COVID-19. The CDR3 runs 16 residues. V lost 0 bases, J lost 2 bases, and 3 bases stayed unmatched. Germline CDR1 is ENHRY and CDR2 is SYGVKD. Here immunoSEQ multiplex PCR was the method, and the copy in TCRdb shows in-frame clones only, minus some. This table holds about 140,000 clones, around 86% found once. Specimen: peripheral blood. This chain uses TRBV10-3 with TRBJ2-5, with 10 bases identical to TRBD2. The receptor's source is a human donor in a cohort sampled during active COVID-19. For the CDR3, the DNA is TGTGCCATCAGTGAGTCCGAGCGGGAGGGACAAGAGACCCAGTACTTC. Translation gives CAISESEREGQETQYF.